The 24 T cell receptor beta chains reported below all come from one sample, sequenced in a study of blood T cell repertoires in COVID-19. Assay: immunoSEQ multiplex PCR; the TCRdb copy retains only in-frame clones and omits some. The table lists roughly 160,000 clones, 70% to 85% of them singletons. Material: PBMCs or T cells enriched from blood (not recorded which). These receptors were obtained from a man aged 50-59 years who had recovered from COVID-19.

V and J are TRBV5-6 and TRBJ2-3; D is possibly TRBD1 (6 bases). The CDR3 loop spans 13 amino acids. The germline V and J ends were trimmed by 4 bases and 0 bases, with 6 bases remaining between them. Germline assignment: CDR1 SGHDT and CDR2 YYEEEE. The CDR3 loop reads CASSTGSTDTQYF. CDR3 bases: TGTGCCAGCAGCACAGGGAGCACAGATACGCAGTATTTT.

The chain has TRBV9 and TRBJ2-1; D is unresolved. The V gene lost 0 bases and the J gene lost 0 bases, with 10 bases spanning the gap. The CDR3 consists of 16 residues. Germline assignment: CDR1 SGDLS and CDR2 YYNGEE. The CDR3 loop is CASSVDGRSSYNEQFF. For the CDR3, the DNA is TGTGCCAGCAGCGTAGATGGTCGGAGCTCCTACAATGAGCAGTTCTTC.

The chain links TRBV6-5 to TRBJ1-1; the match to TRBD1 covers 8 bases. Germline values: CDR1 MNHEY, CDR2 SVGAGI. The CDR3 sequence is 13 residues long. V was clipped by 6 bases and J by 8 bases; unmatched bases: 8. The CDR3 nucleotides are TGTGCCAGCAGAGTACAGGGGGGCAGAGAAGCTTTCTTT. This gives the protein CASRVQGGREAFF.

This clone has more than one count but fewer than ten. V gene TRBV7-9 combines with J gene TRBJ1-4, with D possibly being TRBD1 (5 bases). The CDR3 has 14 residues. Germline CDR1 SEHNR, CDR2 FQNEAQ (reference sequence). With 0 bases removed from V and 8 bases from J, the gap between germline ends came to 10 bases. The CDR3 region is CASSLAAGREKLFF. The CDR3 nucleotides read TGTGCCAGCAGCTTAGCGGCAGGGAGGGAAAAACTGTTTTTT.

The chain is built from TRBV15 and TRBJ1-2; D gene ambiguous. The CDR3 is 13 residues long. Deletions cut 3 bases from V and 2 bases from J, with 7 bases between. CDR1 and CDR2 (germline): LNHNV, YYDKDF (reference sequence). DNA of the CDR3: TGTGCCACCAGCAGTCAGGAAAACTATGGCTACACCTTC. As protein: CATSSQENYGYTF.

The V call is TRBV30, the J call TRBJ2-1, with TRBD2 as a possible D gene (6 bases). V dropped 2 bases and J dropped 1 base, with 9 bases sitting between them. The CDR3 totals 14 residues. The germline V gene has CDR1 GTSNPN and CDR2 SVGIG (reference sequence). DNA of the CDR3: TGTGCCTGGAGTCCCGGGGGATCCTACAATGAGCAGTTCTTC. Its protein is CAWSPGGSYNEQFF.

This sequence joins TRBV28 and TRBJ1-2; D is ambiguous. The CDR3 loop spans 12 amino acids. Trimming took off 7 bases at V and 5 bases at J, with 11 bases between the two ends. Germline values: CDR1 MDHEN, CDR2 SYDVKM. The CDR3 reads CASTRGGYGYTF. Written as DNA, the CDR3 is TGTGCCAGCACCCGGGGAGGGTATGGCTACACCTTC.

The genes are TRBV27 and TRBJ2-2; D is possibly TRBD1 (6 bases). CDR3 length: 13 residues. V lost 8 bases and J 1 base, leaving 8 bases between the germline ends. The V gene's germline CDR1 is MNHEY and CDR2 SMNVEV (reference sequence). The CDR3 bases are TGTGCCAGCGGGACATTGAACACCGGGGAGCTGTTTTTT. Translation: CASGTLNTGELFF.

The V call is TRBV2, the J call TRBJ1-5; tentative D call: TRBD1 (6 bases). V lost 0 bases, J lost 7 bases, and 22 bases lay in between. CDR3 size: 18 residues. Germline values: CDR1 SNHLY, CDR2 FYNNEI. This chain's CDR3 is CASSEALFGGRGGQPQHF. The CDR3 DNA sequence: TGTGCCAGCAGTGAAGCGCTTTTTGGGGGCCGGGGCGGCCAGCCCCAGCATTTT.

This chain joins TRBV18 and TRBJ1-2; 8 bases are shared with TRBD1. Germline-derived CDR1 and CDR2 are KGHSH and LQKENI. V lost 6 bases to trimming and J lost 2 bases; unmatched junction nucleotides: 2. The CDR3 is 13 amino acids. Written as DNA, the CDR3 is TGTGCCAGCTCGACAGGGGAAAACTATGGCTACACCTTC. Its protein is CASSTGENYGYTF.

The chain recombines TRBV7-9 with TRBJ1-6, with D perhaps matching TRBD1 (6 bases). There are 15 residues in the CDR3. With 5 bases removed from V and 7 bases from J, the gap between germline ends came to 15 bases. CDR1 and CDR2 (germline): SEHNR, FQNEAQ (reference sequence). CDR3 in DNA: TGTGCCAGCAGCCCCATGACAGGCGTGAATTCACCCCTCCACTTT. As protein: CASSPMTGVNSPLHF.

In DNA, the CDR3 is TGTGCCAGCAGCTTGGCAGGGATCACTGAAGCTTTCTTT. The encoded protein is CASSLAGITEAFF. The chain employs TRBV13 and TRBJ1-1; D possibly corresponds to TRBD1 (5 bases). Germline lookup yields CDR1 PRHDT and CDR2 FYEKMQ (reference sequence). This CDR3 spans 13 amino acids. V lost 3 bases and J 4 bases, leaving 9 bases between the germline ends.

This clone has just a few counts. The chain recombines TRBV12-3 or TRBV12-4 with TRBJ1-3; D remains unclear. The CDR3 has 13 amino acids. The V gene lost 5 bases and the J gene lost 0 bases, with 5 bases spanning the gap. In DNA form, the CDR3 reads TGTGCCAGCAGTGGACTCTCTGGAAACACCATATATTTT. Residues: CASSGLSGNTIYF.

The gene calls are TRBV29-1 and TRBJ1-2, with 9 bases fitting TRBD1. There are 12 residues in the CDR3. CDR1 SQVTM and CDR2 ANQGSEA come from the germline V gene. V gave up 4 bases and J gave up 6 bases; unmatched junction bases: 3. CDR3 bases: TGCAGCGTTGGGAGGACAGGGGATGGCTACACCTTC. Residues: CSVGRTGDGYTF.

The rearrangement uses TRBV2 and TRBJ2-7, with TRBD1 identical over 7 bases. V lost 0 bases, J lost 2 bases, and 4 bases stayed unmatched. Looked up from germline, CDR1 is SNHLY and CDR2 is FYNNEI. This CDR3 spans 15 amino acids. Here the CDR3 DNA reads TGTGCCAGCAGTGAAGCGGGACAGTTAACCTACGAGCAGTACTTC. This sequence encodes CASSEAGQLTYEQYF.

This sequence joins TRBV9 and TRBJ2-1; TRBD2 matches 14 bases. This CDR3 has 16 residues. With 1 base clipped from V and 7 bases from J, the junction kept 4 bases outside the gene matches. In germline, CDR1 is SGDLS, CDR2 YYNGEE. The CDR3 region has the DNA TGTGCCAGCAGCGTACGTAGGACTAGCGGGAGGAATGAGCAGTTCTTC. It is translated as CASSVRRTSGRNEQFF.

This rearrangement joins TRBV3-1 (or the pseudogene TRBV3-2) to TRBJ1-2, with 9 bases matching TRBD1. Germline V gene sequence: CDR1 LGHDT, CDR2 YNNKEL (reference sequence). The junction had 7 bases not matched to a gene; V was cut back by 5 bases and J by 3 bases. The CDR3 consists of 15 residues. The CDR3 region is CASSSGTGSHYGYTF. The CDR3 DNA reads TGTGCCAGCAGCTCCGGGACAGGGTCCCACTATGGCTACACCTTC.

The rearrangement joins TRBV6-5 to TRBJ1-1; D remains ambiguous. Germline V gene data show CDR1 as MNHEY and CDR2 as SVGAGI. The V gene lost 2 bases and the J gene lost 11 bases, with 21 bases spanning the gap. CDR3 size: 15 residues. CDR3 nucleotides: TGTGCCAGCAGTTACGTCCTCAAATCCCCTGAGGAGGCTTTCTTT. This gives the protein CASSYVLKSPEEAFF.

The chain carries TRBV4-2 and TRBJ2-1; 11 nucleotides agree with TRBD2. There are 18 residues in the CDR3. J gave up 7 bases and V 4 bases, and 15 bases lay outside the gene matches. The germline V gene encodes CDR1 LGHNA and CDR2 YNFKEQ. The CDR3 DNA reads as TGTGCCAGCAGCCCTTCGGGTAGCGGGGGGGCCCAGAATAATGAGCAGTTCTTC. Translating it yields CASSPSGSGGAQNNEQFF.

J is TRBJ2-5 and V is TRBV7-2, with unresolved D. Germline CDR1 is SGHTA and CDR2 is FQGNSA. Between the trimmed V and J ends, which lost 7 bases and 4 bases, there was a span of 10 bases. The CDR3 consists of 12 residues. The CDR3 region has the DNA TGTGCCAGCACCCCTGACACAGAGACCCAGTACTTC. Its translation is CASTPDTETQYF.

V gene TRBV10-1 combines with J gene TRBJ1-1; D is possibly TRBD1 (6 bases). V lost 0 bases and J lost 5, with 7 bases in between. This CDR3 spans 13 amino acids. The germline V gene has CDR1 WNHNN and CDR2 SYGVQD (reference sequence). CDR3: CASSESRGTEAFF. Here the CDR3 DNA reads TGCGCCAGCAGTGAGTCGAGGGGGACTGAAGCTTTCTTT.

The CDR3 DNA reads TGTGCCAGCAGTTTCGGGACAGTCGAGGGTTCACCCCTCCACTTT. Translating gives CASSFGTVEGSPLHF. The chain links TRBV27 to TRBJ1-6; 7 bases line up with TRBD1. The CDR3 runs to 15 residues. Germline values: CDR1 MNHEY, CDR2 SMNVEV (reference sequence). J gave up 9 bases and V 3 bases, and 8 bases lay outside the gene matches.

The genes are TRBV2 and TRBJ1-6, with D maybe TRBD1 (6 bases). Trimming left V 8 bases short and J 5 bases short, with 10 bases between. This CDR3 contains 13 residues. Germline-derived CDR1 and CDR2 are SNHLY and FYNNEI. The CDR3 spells CASRDRHNSPLHF. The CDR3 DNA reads TGTGCCAGCCGCGACAGGCATAATTCACCCCTCCACTTT.

CDR3 in amino acids: CASSQSTSGNTIYF. As DNA, the CDR3 is TGCGCCAGCAGTCAATCCACCAGTGGAAACACCATATATTTT. The chain combines TRBV23-1 with TRBJ1-3; no clear D. TRBV23-1 is an open reading frame, and its role is uncertain. V was clipped by 0 bases and J by 3 bases, with 6 bases between them. The CDR3 loop spans 14 amino acids.